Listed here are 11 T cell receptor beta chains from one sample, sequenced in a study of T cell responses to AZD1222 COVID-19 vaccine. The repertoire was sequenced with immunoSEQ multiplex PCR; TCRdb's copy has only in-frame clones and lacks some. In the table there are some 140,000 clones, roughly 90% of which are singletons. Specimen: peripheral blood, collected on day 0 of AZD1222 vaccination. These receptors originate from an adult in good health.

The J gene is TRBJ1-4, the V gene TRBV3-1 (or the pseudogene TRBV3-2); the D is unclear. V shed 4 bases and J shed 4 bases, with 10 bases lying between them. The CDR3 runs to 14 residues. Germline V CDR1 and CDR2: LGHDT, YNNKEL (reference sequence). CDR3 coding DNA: TGTGCCAGCAGCCTCGCCGGGTTTAATGAAAAACTGTTTTTT. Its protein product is CASSLAGFNEKLFF.

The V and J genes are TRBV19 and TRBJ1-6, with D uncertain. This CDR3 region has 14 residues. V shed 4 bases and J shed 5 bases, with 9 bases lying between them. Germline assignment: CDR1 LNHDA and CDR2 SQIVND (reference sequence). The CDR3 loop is CASSRNKDNSPLHF. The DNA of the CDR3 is TGTGCCAGTAGTAGGAACAAAGATAATTCACCCCTCCACTTT. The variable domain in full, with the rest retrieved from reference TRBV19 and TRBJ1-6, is DGGITQSPKYLFRKEGQNVTLSCEQNLNHDAMYWYRQDPGQGLRLIYYSQIVNDFQKGDIAEGYSVSREKKESFPLTVTSAQKNPTAFYLCASSRNKDNSPLHFGNGTRLTVT.

DNA of the CDR3: TGTGCCAGCAGTTACTCCCCGGCGTACGAGCAGTACTTC. It codes for CASSYSPAYEQYF. The rearrangement uses TRBV6-6 and TRBJ2-7, with no clear D. The CDR3 consists of 13 residues. V was pared by 0 bases and J by 4 bases, with 7 bases between. CDR1 and CDR2 from the germline V gene are MNHNY and SVGAGI (reference sequence).

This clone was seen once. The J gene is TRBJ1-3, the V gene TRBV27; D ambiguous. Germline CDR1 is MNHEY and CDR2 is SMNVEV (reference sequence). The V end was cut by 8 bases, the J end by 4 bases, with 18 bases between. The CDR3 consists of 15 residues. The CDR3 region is CASAGARTKGNTIYF. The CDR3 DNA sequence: TGTGCCAGCGCTGGTGCTCGGACGAAGGGAAACACCATATATTTT.

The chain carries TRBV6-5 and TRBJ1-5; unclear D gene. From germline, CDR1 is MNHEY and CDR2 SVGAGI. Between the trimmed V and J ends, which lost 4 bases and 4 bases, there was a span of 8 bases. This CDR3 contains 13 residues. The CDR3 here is CASSLDGNQPQHF. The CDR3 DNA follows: TGTGCCAGCAGTTTGGACGGTAATCAGCCCCAGCATTTT.

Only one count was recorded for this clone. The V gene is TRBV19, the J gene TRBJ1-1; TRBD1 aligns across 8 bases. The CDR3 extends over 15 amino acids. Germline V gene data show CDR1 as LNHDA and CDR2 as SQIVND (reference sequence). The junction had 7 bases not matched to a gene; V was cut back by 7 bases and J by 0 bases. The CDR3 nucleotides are TGTGCCAGTACCGCGGACAGGGAAATGAACACTGAAGCTTTCTTT. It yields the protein CASTADREMNTEAFF.

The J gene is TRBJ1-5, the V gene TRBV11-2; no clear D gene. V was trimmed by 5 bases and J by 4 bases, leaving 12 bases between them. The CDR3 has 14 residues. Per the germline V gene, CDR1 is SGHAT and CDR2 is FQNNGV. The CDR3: CASSGHQGNQPQHF. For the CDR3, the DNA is TGTGCCAGCAGCGGCCACCAAGGTAATCAGCCCCAGCATTTT.

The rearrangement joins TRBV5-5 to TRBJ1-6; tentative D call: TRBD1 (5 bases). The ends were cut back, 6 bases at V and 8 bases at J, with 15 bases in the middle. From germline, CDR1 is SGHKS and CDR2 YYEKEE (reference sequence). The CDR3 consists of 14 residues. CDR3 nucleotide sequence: TGTGCCAGCACGTCTCTCAGGGCGGATTCACCCCTCCACTTT. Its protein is CASTSLRADSPLHF.

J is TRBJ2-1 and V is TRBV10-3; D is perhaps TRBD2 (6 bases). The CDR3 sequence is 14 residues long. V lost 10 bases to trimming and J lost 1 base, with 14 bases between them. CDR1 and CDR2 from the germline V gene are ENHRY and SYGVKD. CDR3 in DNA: TGTGCCACTAACGGTCGGGAGTCCTACAATGAGCAGTTCTTC. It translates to CATNGRESYNEQFF.

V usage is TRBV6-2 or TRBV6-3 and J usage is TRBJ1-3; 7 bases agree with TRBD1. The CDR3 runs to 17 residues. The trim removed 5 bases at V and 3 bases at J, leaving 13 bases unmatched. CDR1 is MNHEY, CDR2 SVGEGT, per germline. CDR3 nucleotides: TGTGCCAGCAGTCCACCCCCGGGACAGAAGATTGGAAACACCATATATTTT. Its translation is CASSPPPGQKIGNTIYF.

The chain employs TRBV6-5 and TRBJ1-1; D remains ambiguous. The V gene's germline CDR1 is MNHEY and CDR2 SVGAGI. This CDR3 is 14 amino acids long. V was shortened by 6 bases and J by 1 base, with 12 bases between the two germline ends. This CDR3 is CASRVTGKNTEAFF. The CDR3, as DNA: TGTGCCAGCAGGGTTACCGGGAAGAACACTGAAGCTTTCTTT.